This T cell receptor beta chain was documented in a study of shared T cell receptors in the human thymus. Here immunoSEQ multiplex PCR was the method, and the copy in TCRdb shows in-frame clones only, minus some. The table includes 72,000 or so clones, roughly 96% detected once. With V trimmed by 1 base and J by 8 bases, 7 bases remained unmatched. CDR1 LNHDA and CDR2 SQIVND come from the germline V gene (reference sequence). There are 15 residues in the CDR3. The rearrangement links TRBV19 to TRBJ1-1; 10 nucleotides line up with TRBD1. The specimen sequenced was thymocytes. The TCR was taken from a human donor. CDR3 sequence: CASSIGGTGDWEAFF. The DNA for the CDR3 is TGTGCCAGTAGTATAGGAGGGACAGGGGATTGGGAAGCTTTCTTT.